The source of this T cell receptor (beta chain) is a study of human T cells and chemical hapten exposure. Overall study context: Patients having alopecia areata, totalis or universalis were mostly female. Findings and caveats of the study: A positive correlation with patch test score was shown by PT1 expanded TCR counts.

A word on this clonotype: Its antigen is currently unknown.

V dropped 5 bases and J dropped 0 bases, with 11 bases sitting between them. The CDR3 contains 15 residues. Described time point: patch test 3, about 24 weeks after DPC sensitization. Treatment indicated: therapeutic diphenylcyclopropenone sensitization with weekly scalp DPC. Individual cDNA molecules in this library carried unique molecular identifiers. TCRdb re-called the RACE reads through MiXCR, storing one row per CDR3 protein. The sample holds 50,000 to 70,000 distinct CDR3 sequences; approximately 13% are singletons and the top ten take 2.4%. V is TRBV23-1 and J is TRBJ1-5, with D maybe TRBD1 (5 bases). TRBV23-1 falls under the ORF class, with uncertain function. The sample here was whole blood, taken in connection with sensitization to the hapten diphenylcyclopropenone (DPC). This TCR was recovered from a man younger than 45 with alopecia areata. Some clones in this sample may be carry-over from other donors' samples. CDR3 in DNA: TGCGCCAGCAGTGGGGCAGATTATAGCAATCAGCCCCAGCATTTT. Encoded protein: CASSGADYSNQPQHF.